The text below deals with one T cell receptor (beta chain). These data belong to a study of blood T cell repertoires in COVID-19. J was trimmed by 3 bases and V by 3 bases; bases with no gene match: 4. The CDR3 length is 14 residues. CDR1 and CDR2 (germline): SGHAT, FQNNGV. The age range of participants was about 18 to 95 years, with residence in under 25 US areas. This table comes from immunoSEQ multiplex PCR, and its TCRdb copy is limited to in-frame clones, with some not included. This sample has under 150,000 clones, with 75% to 90% found just once. The sample consisted of PBMCs or T cells enriched from blood (not recorded which). This rearrangement joins TRBV11-2 to TRBJ2-5, with 7 bases aligning to TRBD1. The TCR was taken from a man aged 30 to 39 who had recovered from COVID-19. The CDR3 reads CASSFNRGKETQYF. CDR3 nucleotide sequence: TGTGCCAGCAGCTTTAACAGGGGAAAAGAGACCCAGTACTTC.